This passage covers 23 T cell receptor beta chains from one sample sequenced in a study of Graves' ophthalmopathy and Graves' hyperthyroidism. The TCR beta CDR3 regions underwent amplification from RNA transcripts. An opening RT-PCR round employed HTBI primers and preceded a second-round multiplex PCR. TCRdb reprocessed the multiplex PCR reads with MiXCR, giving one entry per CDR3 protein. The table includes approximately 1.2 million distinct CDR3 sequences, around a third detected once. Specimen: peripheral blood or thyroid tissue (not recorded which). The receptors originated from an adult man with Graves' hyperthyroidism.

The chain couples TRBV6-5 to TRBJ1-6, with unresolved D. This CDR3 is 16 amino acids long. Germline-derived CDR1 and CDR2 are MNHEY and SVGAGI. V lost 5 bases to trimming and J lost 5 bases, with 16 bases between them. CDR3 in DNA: TGTGCCAGCAGTGAAGCGGAGGGTAGGAATAATTCACCCCTCCACTTT. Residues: CASSEAEGRNNSPLHF.

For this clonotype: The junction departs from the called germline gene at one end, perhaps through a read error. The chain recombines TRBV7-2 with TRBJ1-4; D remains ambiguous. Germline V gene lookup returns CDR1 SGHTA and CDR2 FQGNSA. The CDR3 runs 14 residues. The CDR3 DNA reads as TGTGCCAGCAGATTAGGCGGAGTCAATGAAAAACTGTTTTTT. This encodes CASRLGGVNEKLFF. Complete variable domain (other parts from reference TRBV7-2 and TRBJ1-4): GAGVSQSPSNKVTEKGKDVELRCDPISGHTALYWYRQSLGQGLEFLIYFQGNSAPDKSGLPSDRFSAERTGGSVSTLTIQRTQQEDSAVYLCASRLGGVNEKLFFGSGTQLSVL.

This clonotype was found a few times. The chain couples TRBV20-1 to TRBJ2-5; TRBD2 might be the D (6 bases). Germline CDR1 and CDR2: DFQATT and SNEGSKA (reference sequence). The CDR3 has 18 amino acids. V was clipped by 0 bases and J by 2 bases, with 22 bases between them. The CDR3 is CSARDFAGTSGKQETQYF. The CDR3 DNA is TGCAGTGCTAGAGATTTCGCCGGGACTTCTGGGAAGCAAGAGACCCAGTACTTC.

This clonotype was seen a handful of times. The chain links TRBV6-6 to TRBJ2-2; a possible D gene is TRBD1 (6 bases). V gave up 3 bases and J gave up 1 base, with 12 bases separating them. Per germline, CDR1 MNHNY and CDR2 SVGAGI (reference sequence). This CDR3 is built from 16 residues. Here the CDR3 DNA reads TGTGCCAGCAGTTATCCCGGGACACTGAACACCGGGGAGCTGTTTTTT. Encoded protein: CASSYPGTLNTGELFF.

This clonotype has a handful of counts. CDR3 protein: CASRTTGEETQYF. Written as DNA, the CDR3 is TGTGCCAGCAGGACCACAGGGGAAGAGACCCAGTACTTC. The rearrangement joins TRBV6-5 to TRBJ2-5; 7 positions match TRBD1. From germline, CDR1 is MNHEY and CDR2 SVGAGI. The CDR3 length is 13 residues. Trimming cost V 6 bases and J 3 bases; bases outside gene matches: 4.

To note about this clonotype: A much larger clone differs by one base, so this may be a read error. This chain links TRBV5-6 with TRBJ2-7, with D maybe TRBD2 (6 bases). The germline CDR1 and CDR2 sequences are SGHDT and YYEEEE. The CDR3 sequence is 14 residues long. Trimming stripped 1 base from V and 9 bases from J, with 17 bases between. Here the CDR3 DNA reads TGTGCCAGCAGCTTGAACCCTCCGCGGGGCGGGCAGTACTTC. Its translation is CASSLNPPRGGQYF.

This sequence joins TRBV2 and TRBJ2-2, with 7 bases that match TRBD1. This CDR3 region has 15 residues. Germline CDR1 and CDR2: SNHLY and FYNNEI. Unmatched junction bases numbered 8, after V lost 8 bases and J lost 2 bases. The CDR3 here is CASRQGQTNTGELFF. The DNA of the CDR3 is TGTGCCAGCCGACAGGGACAGACTAACACCGGGGAGCTGTTTTTT.

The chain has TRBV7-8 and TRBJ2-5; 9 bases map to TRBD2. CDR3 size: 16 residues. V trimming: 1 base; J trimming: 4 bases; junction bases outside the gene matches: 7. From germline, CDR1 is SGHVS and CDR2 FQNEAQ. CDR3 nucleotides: TGTGCCAGCAGCTTAGGGGCGGGGGGGGAGGGAGAGACCCAGTACTTC. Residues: CASSLGAGGEGETQYF.

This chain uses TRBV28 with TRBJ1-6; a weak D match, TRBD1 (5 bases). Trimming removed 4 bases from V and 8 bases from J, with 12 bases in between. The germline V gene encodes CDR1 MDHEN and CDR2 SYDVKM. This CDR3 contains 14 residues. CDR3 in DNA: TGTGCCAGCAGTTACCCCCGACAGTATTCACCCCTCCACTTT. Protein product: CASSYPRQYSPLHF.

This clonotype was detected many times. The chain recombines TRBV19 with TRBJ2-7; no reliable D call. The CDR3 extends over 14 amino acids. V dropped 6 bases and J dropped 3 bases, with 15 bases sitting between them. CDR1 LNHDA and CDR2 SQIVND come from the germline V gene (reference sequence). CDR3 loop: CASSATNGFYEQYF. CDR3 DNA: TGTGCCAGTAGCGCCACTAATGGGTTCTACGAGCAGTACTTC.

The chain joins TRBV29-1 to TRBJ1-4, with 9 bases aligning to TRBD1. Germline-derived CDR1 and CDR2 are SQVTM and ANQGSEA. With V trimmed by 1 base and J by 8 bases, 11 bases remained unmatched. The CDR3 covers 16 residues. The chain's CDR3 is CSVEVAGTGHMEKLFF. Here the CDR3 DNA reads TGCAGCGTTGAAGTTGCCGGGACAGGGCATATGGAAAAACTGTTTTTT. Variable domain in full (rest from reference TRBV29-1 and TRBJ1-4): SAVISQKPSRDICQRGTSLTIQCQVDSQVTMMFWYRQQPGQSLTLIATANQGSEATYESGFVIDKFPISRPNLTFSTLTVSNMSPEDSSIYLCSVEVAGTGHMEKLFFGSGTQLSVL.

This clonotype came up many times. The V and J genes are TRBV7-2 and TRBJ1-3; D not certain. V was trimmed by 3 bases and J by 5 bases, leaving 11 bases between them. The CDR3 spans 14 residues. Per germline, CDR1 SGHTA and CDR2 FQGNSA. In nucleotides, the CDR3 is TGTGCCAGCAGCTTCCAAGCGAACCGAAACACCATATATTTT. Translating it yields CASSFQANRNTIYF.

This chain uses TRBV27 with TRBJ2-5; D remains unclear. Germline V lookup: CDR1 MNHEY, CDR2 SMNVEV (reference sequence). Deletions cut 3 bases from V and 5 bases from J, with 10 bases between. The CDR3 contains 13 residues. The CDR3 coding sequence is TGTGCCAGCAGTTTTGGATATTGGGAGACCCAGTACTTC. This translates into CASSFGYWETQYF.

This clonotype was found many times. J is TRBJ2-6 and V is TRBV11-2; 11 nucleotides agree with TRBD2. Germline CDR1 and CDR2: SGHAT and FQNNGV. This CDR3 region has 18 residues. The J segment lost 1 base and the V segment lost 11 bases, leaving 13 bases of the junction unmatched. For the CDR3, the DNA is TGTGCCGACACAATCCGGGGGACTAGCGGTTCTGGGGCCAACGTCCTGACTTTC. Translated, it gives CADTIRGTSGSGANVLTF. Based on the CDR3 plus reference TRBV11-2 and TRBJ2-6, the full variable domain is EAGVAQSPRYKIIEKRQSVAFWCNPISGHATLYWYQQILGQGPKLLIQFQNNGVVDDSQLPKDRFSAERLKGVDSTLKIQPAKLEDSAVYLCADTIRGTSGSGANVLTFGAGSRLTVL.

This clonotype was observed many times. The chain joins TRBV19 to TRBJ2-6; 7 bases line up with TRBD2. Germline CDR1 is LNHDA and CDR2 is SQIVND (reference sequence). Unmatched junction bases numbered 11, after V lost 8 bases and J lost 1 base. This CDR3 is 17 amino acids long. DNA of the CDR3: TGTGCCAGTGGGATCTCTAGCGGAAGTTCTGGGGCCAACGTCCTGACTTTC. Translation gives CASGISSGSSGANVLTF. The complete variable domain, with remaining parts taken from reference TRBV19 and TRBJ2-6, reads DGGITQSPKYLFRKEGQNVTLSCEQNLNHDAMYWYRQDPGQGLRLIYYSQIVNDFQKGDIAEGYSVSREKKESFPLTVTSAQKNPTAFYLCASGISSGSSGANVLTFGAGSRLTVL.

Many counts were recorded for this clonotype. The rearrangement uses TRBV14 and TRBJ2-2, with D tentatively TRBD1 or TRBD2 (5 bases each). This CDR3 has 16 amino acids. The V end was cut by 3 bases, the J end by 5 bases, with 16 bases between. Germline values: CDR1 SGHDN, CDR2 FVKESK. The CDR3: CASSQYIGAGTGELFF. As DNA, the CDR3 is TGTGCCAGCAGCCAGTATATCGGGGCTGGAACCGGGGAGCTGTTTTTT. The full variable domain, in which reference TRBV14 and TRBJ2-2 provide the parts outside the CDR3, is EAGVTQFPSHSVIEKGQTVTLRCDPISGHDNLYWYRRVMGKEIKFLLHFVKESKQDESGMPNNRFLAERTGGTYSTLKVQPAELEDSGVYFCASSQYIGAGTGELFFGEGSRLTVL.

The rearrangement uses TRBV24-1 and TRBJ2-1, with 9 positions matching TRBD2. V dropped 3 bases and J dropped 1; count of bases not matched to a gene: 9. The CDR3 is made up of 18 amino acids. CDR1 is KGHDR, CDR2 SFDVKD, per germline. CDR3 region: CATSDPSPGLASYNEQFF. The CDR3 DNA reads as TGTGCCACCAGTGATCCCTCCCCGGGACTAGCTTCCTACAATGAGCAGTTCTTC.

The CDR3 reads CASSLWTGRNTGELFF. The CDR3 DNA is TGTGCCAGCAGCTTATGGACAGGGAGGAACACCGGGGAGCTGTTTTTT. The chain joins TRBV7-2 to TRBJ2-2; 8 nucleotides agree with TRBD1. The trim removed 2 bases at V and 1 base at J, leaving 3 bases unmatched. The CDR3 extends over 16 amino acids. Germline-derived CDR1 and CDR2 are SGHTA and FQGNSA.

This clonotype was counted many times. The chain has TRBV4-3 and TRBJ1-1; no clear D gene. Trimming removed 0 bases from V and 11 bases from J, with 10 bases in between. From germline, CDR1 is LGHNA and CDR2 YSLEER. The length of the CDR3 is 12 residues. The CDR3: CASSQEAGSAFF. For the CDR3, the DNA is TGCGCCAGCAGCCAAGAGGCGGGATCGGCTTTCTTT.

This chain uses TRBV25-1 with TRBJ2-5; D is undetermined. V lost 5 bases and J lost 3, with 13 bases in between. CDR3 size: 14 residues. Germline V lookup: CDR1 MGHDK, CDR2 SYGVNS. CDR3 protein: CASSLSAAKETQYF. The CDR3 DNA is TGTGCCAGCAGTTTATCGGCAGCTAAAGAGACCCAGTACTTC.

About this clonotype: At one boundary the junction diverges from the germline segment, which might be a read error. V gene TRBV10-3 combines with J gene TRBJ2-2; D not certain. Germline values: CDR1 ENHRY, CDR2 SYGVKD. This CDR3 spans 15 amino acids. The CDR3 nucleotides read TGTGCCAGCAGTTTAAGGACCGCGAGCACCGGGGAGCTGTTTTTT. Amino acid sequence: CASSLRTASTGELFF.

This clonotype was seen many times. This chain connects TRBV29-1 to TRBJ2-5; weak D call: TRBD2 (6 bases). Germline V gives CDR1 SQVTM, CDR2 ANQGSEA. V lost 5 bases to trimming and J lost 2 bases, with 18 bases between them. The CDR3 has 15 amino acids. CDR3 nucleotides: TGCAGCGTTCGGCCTCCCTCTAGCGCTCAAGAGACCCAGTACTTC. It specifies CSVRPPSSAQETQYF.

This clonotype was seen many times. Here the CDR3 DNA reads TGTGCCATCAGATCGGACAGCTCTGGAAACACCATATATTTT. This codes for CAIRSDSSGNTIYF. The chain carries TRBV10-3 and TRBJ1-3; the D gene is possibly TRBD1 (6 bases). Germline V gene lookup returns CDR1 ENHRY and CDR2 SYGVKD. This CDR3 contains 14 residues. V dropped 6 bases and J dropped 0 bases, with 9 bases sitting between them.